Listed below are T cell receptor beta chains from one sample, sequenced in a study of T cells in Graves' hyperthyroidism and ophthalmopathy. One entry per CDR3 protein, called by TCRdb with MiXCR from the multiplex PCR reads. The table has under 200,000 distinct CDR3 sequences, approximately 9% seen once. Sample: blood. All receptors derive from a woman younger than 35 with Graves' hyperthyroidism that later progressed to Graves' ophthalmopathy. The CDR3 runs from the conserved cysteine through the conserved F or W. The D gene is left open where the match is weak. Clone size is stated in some rows and not others, as once, few, many or a class when expanded.

>many|TRBJ1-5|TRBV12-3/TRBV12-4|.
TGTGCCAGCAGTTTAGGGGGGTCGGGTCAGCCCCAGCATTTT
CASSLGGSGQPQHF
>.|TRBJ2-2|TRBV19|.
TGTGCCAGTAGTATCCGAGAGAACACCGGGGAGCTGTTTTTT
CASSIRENTGELFF
>many|TRBJ1-2|TRBV7-2|.
TGTGCCAGCAGCCCCGAAGGCGTTCGCGGCTACACCTTC
CASSPEGVRGYTF
>.|TRBJ2-5|TRBV4-2|.
TGTGCCAGCAGCCAAGACAGGGGGGATCAAGAGACCCAGTACTTC
CASSQDRGDQETQYF
>.|TRBJ1-1|TRBV11-3|.
TGTGCCAGCCCCATAGTTTGGGTGAGGAACACTGAAGCTTTCTTT
CASPIVWVRNTEAFF
>few|TRBJ1-2|TRBV12-3/TRBV12-4|.
TGTGCCAGCAGTTTAGGGCAGGGTAAGGGCTACACCTTC
CASSLGQGKGYTF
>many|TRBJ2-3|TRBV7-3|.
TGTGCCAGCAGCTTAAATGTGGAGACGCGGGCGGGAATCACAGATACGCAGTATTTT
CASSLNVETRAGITDTQYF
>many|TRBJ2-7|TRBV15|TRBD2
TGTGCCACCAGCCTACGGCGGGGGGAGGGCTACTACGAGCAGTACTTC
CATSLRRGEGYYEQYF
>many|TRBJ2-7|TRBV28|TRBD1
TGTGCCAGCAGGATTCCGGGACAGGGTACCGAGCAGTACTTC
CASRIPGQGTEQYF
>many|TRBJ2-2|TRBV10-3|.
TGTGCCATCAGTGGGAGGACAGTTACGAACACCGGGGAGCTGTTTTTT
CAISGRTVTNTGELFF
>.|TRBJ2-6|TRBV13|.
TGTGCCAGCAGCTCCCCTCCCTTAGGGGCTGGGGCCAACGTCCTGACTTTC
CASSSPPLGAGANVLTF
>.|TRBJ2-1|TRBV28|.
TGTGCCAGCAGCCCTCCGGAGGACCGCCTCTCCTACAATGAGCAGTTCTTC
CASSPPEDRLSYNEQFF
>many|TRBJ2-1|TRBV7-3|.
TGTGCCAGCAGCTTATCGACGGGAAGATATGAGCAGTTCTTC
CASSLSTGRYEQFF
>many|TRBJ2-3|TRBV7-8|TRBD2
TGTGCCAGCAGCTTACGGACTAGCGGGCCCACAGATACGCAGTATTTT
CASSLRTSGPTDTQYF
>many|TRBJ1-5|TRBV20-1|TRBD1
TGCAGTGCTTATATACAGGGGAATCAGCCCCAGCATTTT
CSAYIQGNQPQHF
>many|TRBJ1-1|TRBV6-1|TRBD1
TGTGCCATCTCACCTTACAGGGGCGGCACTGAAGCTTTCTTT
CAISPYRGGTEAFF
>many|TRBJ1-5|TRBV6-1|.
TGTGCCAGCAGTGAAGCAGGGGTCGGGAACAATCAGCCCCAGCATTTT
CASSEAGVGNNQPQHF
>many|TRBJ1-1|TRBV28|.
TGTGCCAGCAGTAGGAATTCTTTGATGAACACTGAAGCTTTCTTT
CASSRNSLMNTEAFF
>many|TRBJ2-1|TRBV28|.
TGTGCCAGCAGTTTGTGGCAGGGGGGGGAGCAGTTCTTC
CASSLWQGGEQFF
>few|TRBJ2-7|TRBV19|.
TGTGCCAGTGCCCCCTCCGACCGGGGAAATTACGAGCAGTACTTC
CASAPSDRGNYEQYF
>.|TRBJ1-3|TRBV5-5|.
TGTGCCAGCAGCTTGGTCGTCGAGGGATACACCATATATTTT
CASSLVVEGYTIYF
>many|TRBJ2-7|TRBV20-1|.
TGCAGTGCTAGGCAAGGCTACGAGCAGTACTTC
CSARQGYEQYF
>many|TRBJ1-2|TRBV20-1|TRBD1
TGCAGTGCGACAGGGGATGGCTACACCTTC
CSATGDGYTF
>many|TRBJ2-5|TRBV28|.
TGTGCCAGCAGTAAGGTTCTGGCACTCCAAGAGACCCAGTACTTC
CASSKVLALQETQYF
>many|TRBJ1-6|TRBV9|TRBD1
TGTGCCAGCAGCGCCGGGACAGGGCTGGTTGATTCACCCCTCCACTTT
CASSAGTGLVDSPLHF
>many|TRBJ2-7|TRBV6-5|.
TGTGCCAGCAGTTACTCGGAGGGACCGCCCGACAGGGACGAGCAGTACTTC
CASSYSEGPPDRDEQYF
>many|TRBJ1-2|TRBV29-1|TRBD1
TGCAGCGCCCCGACAGGGTTCTATGGCTACACCTTC
CSAPTGFYGYTF
>many|TRBJ2-1|TRBV29-1|.
TGCAGCGTTGAAAACAATGAGCAGTTCTTC
CSVENNEQFF
>.|TRBJ2-3|TRBV28|TRBD2
TGTGCCAGCACCCTACGGGGGCTAGCGGGAGGGACAGATACGCAGTATTTT
CASTLRGLAGGTDTQYF
>many|TRBJ1-5|TRBV7-2|TRBD1
TGTGCCAGCAGCCCTTGGACAGGAAGGAAGGATCAGCCCCAGCATTTT
CASSPWTGRKDQPQHF
>many|TRBJ1-3|TRBV28|.
TGTGCCAGCAGTTCCACAGGGTTGGGAAACACCATATATTTT
CASSSTGLGNTIYF
>many|TRBJ2-4|TRBV20-1|.
TGCAGTGCTAGTGTACTAGTGGGGACCAAAAACATTCAGTACTTC
CSASVLVGTKNIQYF
>many|TRBJ2-5|TRBV20-1|.
TGCAGTGCGCTGGACACCCAAGGAGGGCGGTGGGAGACCCAGTACTTC
CSALDTQGGRWETQYF
>many|TRBJ2-1|TRBV29-1|.
TGCAGCGCATCAGGGATTACCCCCTACAATGAGCAGTTCTTC
CSASGITPYNEQFF
>many|TRBJ2-1|TRBV7-3|.
TGTGCCAGCAGCTTAAGAATCTCGGGTTACAATGAGCAGTTCTTC
CASSLRISGYNEQFF
>many|TRBJ1-5|TRBV9|.
TGTGCCAGCAGCGTAGAGGGGGATCAGCCCCAGCATTTT
CASSVEGDQPQHF
>many|TRBJ1-3|TRBV20-1|.
TGCAGTGCTAGATCGCCCCGCGGTGGTGGTCGCTCTGGAAGCACCATATATTTT
CSARSPRGGGRSGSTIYF
>many|TRBJ1-1|TRBV13|TRBD1
TGTGCCAGCAGCCCATACCGGGACAGTAACACTGAAGCTTTCTTT
CASSPYRDSNTEAFF
>many|TRBJ1-1|TRBV18|TRBD1
TGTGCCAGCCAGGGGGGGAACACTGAAGCTTTCTTT
CASQGGNTEAFF